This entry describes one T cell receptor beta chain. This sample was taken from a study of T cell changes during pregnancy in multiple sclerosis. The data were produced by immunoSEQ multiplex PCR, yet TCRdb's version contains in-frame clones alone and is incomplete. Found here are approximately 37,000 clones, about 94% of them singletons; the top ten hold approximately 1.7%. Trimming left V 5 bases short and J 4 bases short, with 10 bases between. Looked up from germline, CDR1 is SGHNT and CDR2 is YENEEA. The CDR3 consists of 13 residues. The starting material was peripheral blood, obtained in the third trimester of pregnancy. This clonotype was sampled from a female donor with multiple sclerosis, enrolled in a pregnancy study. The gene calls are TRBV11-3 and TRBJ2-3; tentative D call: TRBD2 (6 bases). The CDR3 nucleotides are TGTGCCAGCAGCCCCGGGACTGCAGATACGCAGTATTTT. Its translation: CASSPGTADTQYF.